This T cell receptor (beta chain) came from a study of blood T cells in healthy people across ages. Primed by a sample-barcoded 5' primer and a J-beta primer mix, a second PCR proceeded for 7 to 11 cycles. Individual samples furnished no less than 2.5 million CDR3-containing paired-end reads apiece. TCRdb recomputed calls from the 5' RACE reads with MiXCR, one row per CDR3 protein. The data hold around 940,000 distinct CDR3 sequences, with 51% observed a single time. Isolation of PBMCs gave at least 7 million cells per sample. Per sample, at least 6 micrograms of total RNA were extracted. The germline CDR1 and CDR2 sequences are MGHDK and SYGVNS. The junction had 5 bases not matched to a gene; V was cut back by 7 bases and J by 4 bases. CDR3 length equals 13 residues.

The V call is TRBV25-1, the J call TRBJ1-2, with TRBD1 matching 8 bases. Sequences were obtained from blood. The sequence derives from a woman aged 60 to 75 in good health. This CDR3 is CASTQTGGYGYTF. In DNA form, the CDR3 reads TGTGCCAGCACTCAAACAGGGGGCTATGGCTACACCTTC.